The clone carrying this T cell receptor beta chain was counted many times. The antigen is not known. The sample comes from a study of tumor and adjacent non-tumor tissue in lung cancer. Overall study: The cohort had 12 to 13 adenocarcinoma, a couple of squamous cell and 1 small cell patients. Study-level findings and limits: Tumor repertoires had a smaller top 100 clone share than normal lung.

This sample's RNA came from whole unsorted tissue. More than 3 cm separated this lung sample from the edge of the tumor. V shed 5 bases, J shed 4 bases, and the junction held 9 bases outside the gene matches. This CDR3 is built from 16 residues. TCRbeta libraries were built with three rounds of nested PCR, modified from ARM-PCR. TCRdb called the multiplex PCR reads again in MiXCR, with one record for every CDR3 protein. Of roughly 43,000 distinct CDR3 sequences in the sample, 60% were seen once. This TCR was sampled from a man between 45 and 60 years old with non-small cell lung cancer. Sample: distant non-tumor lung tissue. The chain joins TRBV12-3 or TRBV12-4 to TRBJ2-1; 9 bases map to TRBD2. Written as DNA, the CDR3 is TGTGCCAGCAGTCCCCCGGCGGGAGGGACTTACAATGAGCAGTTCTTC. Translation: CASSPPAGGTYNEQFF.